This T cell receptor (beta chain) comes out of a study of shared clonotypes between healthy human individuals. Sequencing was performed with immunoSEQ multiplex PCR; in TCRdb, only in-frame clones are kept and a portion is missing. The table has under 2.5 million clones, 85% to 95% seen once. Concerning this clone itself: Its specificity is not known. This sample includes further DNA sequences coding for the same CDR3.

The CDR3 has 13 residues. Germline CDR1 SEHNR, CDR2 FQNEAQ (reference sequence). V lost 5 bases to trimming and J lost 2 bases, with 9 bases between them. Findings and limits, study-wide: Sharing across four donors was seen in roughly 5% of naive CD4 clonotypes.

Memory CD4+ cells were the fraction left after CD45RA+ naive selection. The material sequenced was naive CD4+ T cells from PBMCs. Stated subset: CD45RA+ positively selected. The rearrangement joins TRBV7-9 to TRBJ1-1; D may be TRBD1 (5 bases). The TCR comes from a man in his late teens or twenties in good health. Some clones in this sample may be carry-over from other donors' samples. CDR3 nucleotide sequence: TGTGCCAGCAGCCGGGACGGTAACACTGAAGCTTTCTTT. This gives the protein CASSRDGNTEAFF.